One sample yielded the 13 T cell receptor beta chains listed below, sequenced in a study of cytomegalovirus exposure and HLA in healthy donors. Profiled with immunoSEQ multiplex PCR; TCRdb holds only in-frame clones, not every one. The table includes around 120,000 clones, 86% detected once. What was sequenced was PBMCs. The receptors come from a man younger than 35 in good health and CMV-seronegative.

The sample holds a few counts of this clone. CDR3 sequence (DNA): TGCAGCGTTGGGTTTGAGGCGAACATCGATACGCAGTATTTT. It codes for CSVGFEANIDTQYF. The chain uses TRBV29-1 and TRBJ2-3; the D is unclear. Germline V gene data show CDR1 as SQVTM and CDR2 as ANQGSEA. CDR3 length: 14 amino acids. Trimming stripped 4 bases from V and 6 bases from J, with 17 bases between.

The V call is TRBV19, the J call TRBJ2-1; D perhaps matches TRBD1 (5 bases). Germline V lookup: CDR1 LNHDA, CDR2 SQIVND (reference sequence). Trimming stripped 3 bases from V and 5 bases from J, with 14 bases between. This CDR3 spans 15 amino acids. The CDR3 is CASSIRQGGHNEQFF. DNA of the CDR3: TGTGCCAGTAGTATTAGGCAGGGTGGTCACAATGAGCAGTTCTTC.

The V call is TRBV6-1, the J call TRBJ1-1, with 7 bases fitting TRBD1. CDR1 and CDR2 (germline): MNHNS, SASEGT. CDR3 size: 13 residues. The V gene end was trimmed by 4 bases and the J gene end by 4 bases; junction bases not matched to a gene: 3. The DNA for the CDR3 is TGTGCCAGCAGTGTCCAGGGGGGCACTGAAGCTTTCTTT. The encoded protein is CASSVQGGTEAFF.

The chain couples TRBV27 to TRBJ2-6; 12 bases map to TRBD2. Germline CDR1 reads MNHEY; CDR2 reads SMNVEV (reference sequence). The CDR3 runs 17 residues. Trimming cost V 3 bases and J 2 bases; bases outside gene matches: 2. The CDR3 reads CASSFASGGAGANVLTF. The CDR3 DNA is TGTGCCAGCAGTTTCGCTAGCGGGGGGGCTGGGGCCAACGTCCTGACTTTC.

The rearrangement links TRBV2 to TRBJ2-5; 10 bases align to TRBD2. This CDR3 is built from 16 residues. The germline CDR1 and CDR2 sequences are SNHLY and FYNNEI. V lost 4 bases and J lost 5; bases outside the gene matches: 10. For the CDR3, the DNA is TGTGCCAGCAGTGGGGGTCTAGCGGGAGTGCAGGAGACCCAGTACTTC. Its protein is CASSGGLAGVQETQYF.

V usage is TRBV6-5 and J usage is TRBJ1-1, with D perhaps matching TRBD1 (5 bases). The V gene's germline CDR1 is MNHEY and CDR2 SVGAGI. This CDR3 region has 13 residues. The ends were cut back, 10 bases at V and 5 bases at J, with 17 bases in the middle. CDR3: CATGDGGGTEAFF. CDR3 sequence (DNA): TGTGCCACCGGGGACGGGGGAGGAACTGAAGCTTTCTTT.

The rearrangement links TRBV20-1 to TRBJ1-1; D is unclear. The CDR3 is 11 residues long. From germline, CDR1 is DFQATT and CDR2 SNEGSKA (reference sequence). V lost 7 bases and J 2 bases, leaving 8 bases between the germline ends. CDR3 residues: CSVNLNTEAFF. The DNA of the CDR3 is TGCAGTGTTAATCTTAACACTGAAGCTTTCTTT.

The genes are TRBV30 and TRBJ2-3, with D perhaps TRBD2 (7 bases). V was trimmed by 3 bases and J by 4 bases, leaving 17 bases between them. Per the germline V gene, CDR1 is GTSNPN and CDR2 is SVGIG (reference sequence). The CDR3 is 15 residues long. CDR3 DNA sequence: TGTGCCTGGAGGGGGGCGGGAGAGGGGGCAGATACGCAGTATTTT. Its protein product is CAWRGAGEGADTQYF.

This clone has a single count. This chain links TRBV7-7 with TRBJ2-7; 7 bases align to TRBD2. Trimming cost V 3 bases and J 5 bases; bases outside gene matches: 10. The V gene's germline CDR1 is SSHAT and CDR2 FNYEAQ (reference sequence). The length of the CDR3 is 15 residues. The CDR3 nucleotides are TGTGCCAGCAGCTTGGCCGTGGCGGGAGTCGACGAGCAGTACTTC. Protein: CASSLAVAGVDEQYF.

The genes are TRBV18 and TRBJ2-7, with 11 bases identical to TRBD2. The germline V gene encodes CDR1 KGHSH and CDR2 LQKENI. V gave up 2 bases and J gave up 7 bases; unmatched junction bases: 7. The CDR3 contains 15 residues. CDR3 sequence: CASSPSTSGIREQYF. The CDR3 nucleotides read TGTGCCAGCTCACCATCGACTAGCGGGATTCGGGAGCAGTACTTC.

V is TRBV5-1 and J is TRBJ2-5, with TRBD1 identical over 7 bases. V trimming: 5 bases; J trimming: 5 bases; junction bases outside the gene matches: 6. This CDR3 spans 13 amino acids. The V gene's germline CDR1 is SGHRS and CDR2 YFSETQ. DNA for the CDR3: TGCGCCAGCAGTCACGACAGGGTTGAGACCCAGTACTTC. Amino acids: CASSHDRVETQYF. Complete variable domain (other parts from reference TRBV5-1 and TRBJ2-5): KAGVTQTPRYLIKTRGQQVTLSCSPISGHRSVSWYQQTPGQGLQFLFEYFSETQRNKGNFPGRFSGRQFSNSRSEMNVSTLELGDSALYLCASSHDRVETQYFGPGTRLLVL.

The chain employs TRBV5-1 and TRBJ2-1; 15 bases line up with TRBD2. Trimming at V came to 0 bases and at J to 9 bases, leaving 13 bases not matched to a gene. CDR1 is SGHRS, CDR2 YFSETQ, per germline. CDR3 length: 19 residues. As DNA, the CDR3 is TGCGCCAGCAGCTTGGAGGGACTAGCGGGGGGTAACCGCCGCAGTGAGCAGTTCTTC. Translating gives CASSLEGLAGGNRRSEQFF.

The chain is built from TRBV30 and TRBJ1-3; a weak D match, TRBD1 (5 bases). V was cut by 4 bases and J by 4 bases, with 14 bases left in between. This CDR3 spans 14 amino acids. CDR1 is GTSNPN and CDR2 is SVGIG in the germline V gene (reference sequence). CDR3 residues: CAWKHRLSGNTIYF. The CDR3, as DNA: TGTGCCTGGAAGCACAGGCTATCGGGAAACACCATATATTTT. The variable domain in full, with the rest retrieved from reference TRBV30 and TRBJ1-3, is SQTIHQWPATLVQPVGSPLSLECTVEGTSNPNLYWYRQAAGRGLQLLFYSVGIGQISSEVPQNLSASRPQDRQFILSSKKLLLSDSGFYLCAWKHRLSGNTIYFGEGSWLTVV.